This TCR beta chain was captured by sequencing in a study of cytomegalovirus exposure and HLA in healthy donors. The PCR employed 60 Vbeta primers together with 13 Jbeta primers. The repertoire was sequenced with immunoSEQ multiplex PCR; TCRdb's copy has only in-frame clones and lacks some. Of over 250,000 clones listed, about nine tenths were seen once; the top ten hold around 4%. Only one count was recorded for this clone. In germline, CDR1 is SGHTA, CDR2 FQGNSA. Trimming at V came to 8 bases and at J to 5 bases, leaving 12 bases not matched to a gene. This CDR3 is 16 amino acids long. Sequences were obtained from PBMCs. The chain carries TRBV7-2 and TRBJ2-3, with 11 positions matching TRBD2. The clonotype was recovered from a man aged 35 to 55 in good health and CMV-seropositive. In DNA form, the CDR3 reads TGTGCCAGCCCCCGGACTAGCGGGCGTTCGGGAGATACGCAGTATTTT. This encodes CASPRTSGRSGDTQYF.